This T cell receptor (beta chain) was sequenced during a study of low-dose radiotherapy and immunotherapy resistance in tumors (dated by TCRdb to between 2021 and 2024). About the study as a whole: Cohort 1 received 0.5 Gy per fraction every 2 weeks, with a prescribed total PTV dose of 6.5 Gy. For Cohort 2, the dose was 1 Gy per fraction given every two weeks, adding up to 13 Gy in total across 26 weeks. Patients were given nivolumab as a 240 mg flat dose every two weeks and ipilimumab at 1 mg/kg every six weeks, with both drugs delivered intravenously. Intravenous cyclophosphamide at 200 mg/m2 was administered every two weeks, one day ahead of each radiation and immunotherapy administration. Starting on cycle 1 day 1, patients took 300 mg of aspirin by mouth once daily for four cycles. Randomization of trial participants into treatment groups was not performed. Eight patients were included in the translational analysis: three from the first dose cohort and the first five from the second dose cohort.

TCRdb shows the sequencer as Illumina HiSeq 2500. To make first-strand cDNA, Superscript III was used along with a set of TRAV- and TRBV-specific primers so that both the TCRalpha and TCRbeta chains were covered. TCRs were amplified for 20 PCR cycles with Phusion, using a constant-region primer paired with the adapter attached to the V primers. Isolated mRNA was amplified with the MessageAmp II aRNA Amplification Kit, using a roughly 15-hour in vitro transcription at 37°C. mRNA for TCR sequencing was isolated with the Dynabeads mRNA DIRECT Purification Kit. Indexed Illumina adapters were added in a second Phusion PCR of about 24 cycles, and the PCR products were purified with AMPure XP beads. On the authors' methods: Using custom Perl scripts, TCR sequences encoding the same protein were pooled, out-of-frame sequences were removed, and the abundance of each clonotype was computed. Any TCR sequence supported by only a single read was excluded from analysis. The metrics used to describe the repertoires included Shannon entropy, Gini index, clonality, richness, and the frequency of TCRs shared between repertoires. TCRdb passed the public sequencing reads through fastp at Q25 and MiXCR, retaining productive beta sequences. Entries that share a CDR3 protein sequence are merged under the most common genes and DNA. The V and J calls follow TCRdb's processing rather than the paper's. For this sample the table gives more than 45,000 distinct CDR3 sequences, of which almost 25% were detected only once. Of the sample, around 5.7% is held by the ten largest clones.

In light of the paper, this sample's time point label describes: before trial treatment. The donors took part in RACIN, a single-arm, phase I, dose-escalation trial that combined nivolumab, ipilimumab, aspirin, low-dose cyclophosphamide and low-dose radiotherapy. Eligible patients had advanced, TIL-negative solid tumors. With respect to this clonotype: Its cognate antigen has yet to be identified. No base quality information exists; no much larger clone differs at one position.

Spanning cysteine to phenylalanine, the CDR3 consists of 15 amino acids. Here the CDR3 DNA is all that survives: 45 bases in frame from base 1. Looking up the germline V gene yields CDR1 SGHAT and CDR2 FQNNGV. V loses 1 base of germline sequence and J loses 6 bases, and the interval between the two ends is 16 bases. Recombination linked TRBV11-2 to TRBJ2-7; a tentative D call is TRBD2 (5 bases match). The TCR originated in a male donor with prostate cancer. The sequencing used PBMCs, collected before treatment. The DNA sequence is as follows: TGTGCCAGCAGCTTAGTCAGTCCGGCTAGCTCCGAGCAGTACTTC. Translated, this is CASSLVSPASSEQYF.